Listed here are 13 T cell receptor beta chains from one sample, sequenced in a study of cytomegalovirus exposure and HLA in healthy donors (dated by TCRdb to between 2016 and 2019). Library preparation was by the immunoSEQ multiplex PCR assay. For the multiplex PCR, a mixture combining 60 forward primers for TCR Vbeta segments and 13 reverse primers for TCR Jbeta segments was used. TCRdb limited this immuneACCESS table to in-frame rearrangements with V and J called. A share of clones is missing; checked studies link under half to unresolved V genes, and the rest is unexplained. The sample's table covers 50,000 or so clones. Roughly 2.1% of the sample comes from the top ten. Sequencing was done on a sample of PBMCs. The receptors were sampled from a woman younger than 30 in good health and CMV-seronegative.

This chain joins TRBV5-1 and TRBJ2-5, with 12 bases matching TRBD2. Germline V gene sequence: CDR1 SGHRS, CDR2 YFSETQ. The CDR3 runs to 17 residues. Germline trimming cut 4 bases from V and 3 bases from J; bases unmatched to any gene: 10. The CDR3 protein is CASSRDPLAGGKETQYF. CDR3 sequence (DNA): TGCGCCAGCAGCCGGGACCCACTAGCGGGGGGAAAAGAGACCCAGTACTTC.

V and J are TRBV5-6 and TRBJ2-1; D ambiguous. There are 12 residues in the CDR3. Germline CDR1 SGHDT, CDR2 YYEEEE. V lost 2 bases to trimming and J lost 8 bases, with 8 bases between them. DNA of the CDR3: TGTGCCAGCAGCTTAGCCGACTATGAGCAGTTCTTC. Translating gives CASSLADYEQFF.

The V gene is TRBV18, the J gene TRBJ2-7; 8 positions agree with TRBD1. The trim removed 6 bases at V and 5 bases at J, leaving 9 bases unmatched. Germline loops: CDR1 KGHSH, CDR2 LQKENI. The length of the CDR3 is 14 residues. CDR3 region: CASSPQGAFHEQYF. The DNA for the CDR3 is TGTGCCAGCTCCCCCCAGGGGGCGTTCCACGAGCAGTACTTC.

The V gene is TRBV18, the J gene TRBJ2-7, with 10 bases fitting TRBD2. J lost 4 bases, V lost 0 bases, and 6 bases had no gene match. CDR1 and CDR2 (germline): KGHSH, LQKENI. The CDR3 loop spans 16 amino acids. CDR3 in amino acids: CASSPPRGLAVYEQYF. The CDR3 nucleotides read TGTGCCAGCTCACCACCCCGTGGACTAGCGGTATACGAGCAGTACTTC.

The rearrangement joins TRBV6-4 to TRBJ2-3; tentative D call: TRBD2 (5 bases). This CDR3 comprises 15 residues. CDR1 and CDR2 (germline): MRHNA, SNTAGT. Trimming left V 0 bases short and J 2 bases short, with 9 bases between. This chain's CDR3 is CASSDSGADTDTQYF. In DNA form, the CDR3 reads TGTGCCAGCAGTGACTCAGGAGCGGACACAGATACGCAGTATTTT.

V usage is TRBV9 and J usage is TRBJ1-3; TRBD1 might be the D (6 bases). The CDR3 is made up of 15 amino acids. Germline CDR1 is SGDLS and CDR2 is YYNGEE. V dropped 4 bases and J dropped 3 bases, with 14 bases sitting between them. As DNA, the CDR3 is TGTGCCAGCAGCCACTCGACAGGCCTTGGAAACACCATATATTTT. Its translation: CASSHSTGLGNTIYF.

The chain has TRBV7-9 and TRBJ1-1, with D possibly being TRBD1 (6 bases). This CDR3 comprises 12 residues. Germline V gene sequence: CDR1 SEHNR, CDR2 FQNEAQ (reference sequence). Trimming removed 1 base at V and 10 bases at J, with 10 bases between. The CDR3 DNA sequence: TGTGCCAGCAGCTTAGAAGACAGGAGAGCTTTCTTT. Residues: CASSLEDRRAFF.

This sequence joins TRBV10-3 and TRBJ2-5, with TRBD1 matching 9 bases. The CDR3 is made up of 12 amino acids. The junction had 3 bases not matched to a gene; V was cut back by 10 bases and J by 3 bases. The germline gives CDR1 ENHRY, CDR2 SYGVKD. The CDR3: CATRDREETQYF. The CDR3 DNA sequence: TGTGCCACCAGGGACAGGGAAGAGACCCAGTACTTC.

CDR3 bases: TGCGCCAGCAGCTTGGGACAGCCTATGGGCTACACCTTC. Translation: CASSLGQPMGYTF. The chain combines TRBV5-1 with TRBJ1-2; D is possibly TRBD1 (5 bases). This CDR3 is 13 amino acids long. CDR1 SGHRS and CDR2 YFSETQ come from the germline V gene. V was clipped by 0 bases and J by 8 bases, with 11 bases between them.

This chain connects TRBV18 to TRBJ1-3; D is uncertain. Trimming pared 6 bases from V and 8 bases from J, leaving 11 bases between. Germline assignment: CDR1 KGHSH and CDR2 LQKENI. CDR3 length equals 12 residues. Written as DNA, the CDR3 is TGTGCCAGCTCCCTGGAGCGTGACACCATATATTTT. Protein: CASSLERDTIYF.

The J gene is TRBJ1-5, the V gene TRBV6-1, with D perhaps matching TRBD1 (6 bases). The CDR3 is 15 amino acids. Germline values: CDR1 MNHNS, CDR2 SASEGT. V shed 6 bases and J shed 6 bases, with 18 bases lying between them. The CDR3 DNA follows: TGTGCCAGCAGGACAGGACAGACGTGGTCTCAGCCCCAGCATTTT. Its translation is CASRTGQTWSQPQHF.

The rearrangement joins TRBV6-5 to TRBJ2-4, with D tentatively TRBD2 (7 bases). V was clipped by 1 base and J by 8 bases, with 12 bases between them. The CDR3 extends over 14 amino acids. Germline CDR1 is MNHEY and CDR2 is SVGAGI. The CDR3 DNA is TGTGCCAGCAGTTACTTGGGGGCGGGGGACATTCAGTACTTC. Translating it yields CASSYLGAGDIQYF.

CDR3 DNA: TGTGCCAGCAGCGCGGGGAGGACAGATACGCAGTATTTT. Protein sequence: CASSAGRTDTQYF. V and J are TRBV7-7 and TRBJ2-3; maybe TRBD2 (6 bases). The V end lost 5 bases, the J end lost 3 bases, and 9 bases lay between the germline ends. Per the germline V gene, CDR1 is SSHAT and CDR2 is FNYEAQ (reference sequence). The CDR3 runs to 13 residues.